The 28 T cell receptor beta chains reported below all come from one sample, sequenced in a study of cytomegalovirus exposure and HLA in healthy donors. The PCR ran on 60 Vbeta and 13 Jbeta primers. Libraries were prepared by immunoSEQ multiplex PCR; TCRdb keeps only in-frame clonotypes and omits some of them. The sample has tens of thousands of clones; roughly 80% are singletons. Sequencing used PBMCs. The receptor source for this set is a woman aged 30 to 39 in good health and CMV-seronegative.

The rearrangement joins TRBV5-1 to TRBJ2-7; tentatively, D is TRBD2 (6 bases). This CDR3 is 13 amino acids long. The ends were cut back, 3 bases at V and 0 bases at J, with 7 bases in the middle. CDR1 is SGHRS, CDR2 YFSETQ, per germline. The CDR3 sequence is CASSWRDSYEQYF. In nucleotides, the CDR3 is TGCGCCAGCAGCTGGCGGGACTCCTACGAGCAGTACTTC.

V is TRBV5-4 and J is TRBJ2-1; 9 bases match TRBD1. With V trimmed by 4 bases and J by 10 bases, 9 bases remained unmatched. CDR1 is SGHNT and CDR2 is YYREEE in the germline V gene (reference sequence). The CDR3 runs to 14 residues. The DNA for the CDR3 is TGTGCCAGCAGCCCCCCGGGACAGGGTTTGGAGCAGTTCTTC. Encoded protein: CASSPPGQGLEQFF.

The chain employs TRBV2 and TRBJ1-1, with D unclear. Looked up from germline, CDR1 is SNHLY and CDR2 is FYNNEI. V was pared by 4 bases and J by 5 bases, with 26 bases between. The CDR3 contains 18 residues. The CDR3 protein is CASSALIPGLGRGTEAFF. In DNA, the CDR3 is TGTGCCAGCAGTGCCCTTATCCCTGGTTTAGGGAGAGGAACTGAAGCTTTCTTT.

This chain joins TRBV5-1 and TRBJ2-3, with D possibly TRBD2 on 6 matching bases. The V end was cut by 0 bases, the J end by 2 bases, with 13 bases between. Germline CDR1 and CDR2: SGHRS and YFSETQ. This CDR3 is built from 16 residues. The CDR3 spells CASSLGGLRPTDTQYF. In DNA, the CDR3 is TGCGCCAGCAGCTTGGGGGGACTCCGACCCACAGATACGCAGTATTTT. Supplemented by reference TRBV5-1 and TRBJ2-3, the full variable domain reads KAGVTQTPRYLIKTRGQQVTLSCSPISGHRSVSWYQQTPGQGLQFLFEYFSETQRNKGNFPGRFSGRQFSNSRSEMNVSTLELGDSALYLCASSLGGLRPTDTQYFGPGTRLTVL.

The chain employs TRBV28 and TRBJ2-7, with D perhaps matching TRBD2 (5 bases). The CDR3 has 15 amino acids. The germline gives CDR1 MDHEN, CDR2 SYDVKM. The ends were cut back, 6 bases at V and 2 bases at J, with 17 bases in the middle. Here the CDR3 DNA reads TGTGCCAGCAGATCGCCCCGGGATGGAGCCTACGAGCAGTACTTC. Protein: CASRSPRDGAYEQYF.

J is TRBJ1-1 and V is TRBV4-3; 7 nucleotides agree with TRBD1. The CDR3 spans 15 residues. The V gene end was trimmed by 5 bases and the J gene end by 0 bases; junction bases not matched to a gene: 6. From germline, CDR1 is LGHNA and CDR2 YSLEER. This chain's CDR3 is CASSYRDSLNTEAFF. The CDR3 DNA follows: TGCGCCAGCAGCTATCGGGACAGCTTGAACACTGAAGCTTTCTTT.

This chain uses TRBV28 with TRBJ1-6, with D maybe TRBD1 (5 bases). Trimming removed 6 bases from V and 6 bases from J, with 12 bases in between. Germline V gene lookup returns CDR1 MDHEN and CDR2 SYDVKM. This CDR3 is built from 14 residues. This chain's CDR3 is CASRGGPTNSPLHF. The CDR3 DNA is TGTGCCAGCAGGGGGGGACCGACTAATTCACCCCTCCACTTT.

V is TRBV7-2 and J is TRBJ2-1; TRBD2 agrees at 9 bases. The CDR3 length is 12 residues. Germline CDR1 is SGHTA and CDR2 is FQGNSA. With 5 bases clipped from V and 12 bases from J, the junction kept 5 bases outside the gene matches. The CDR3 protein is CASSHQTSGQFF. The CDR3 DNA follows: TGTGCCAGCAGCCATCAGACTAGCGGGCAGTTCTTC. Full variable domain (outside the CDR3, taken from reference TRBV7-2 and TRBJ2-1): GAGVSQSPSNKVTEKGKDVELRCDPISGHTALYWYRQSLGQGLEFLIYFQGNSAPDKSGLPSDRFSAERTGGSVSTLTIQRTQQEDSAVYLCASSHQTSGQFFGPGTRLTVL.

This chain uses TRBV30 with TRBJ2-3, with D possibly TRBD2 on 6 matching bases. Deletions cut 0 bases from V and 3 bases from J, with 7 bases between. This CDR3 is built from 13 residues. Germline-derived CDR1 and CDR2 are GTSNPN and SVGIG (reference sequence). The CDR3 sequence is CAWSVRGTDTQYF. CDR3 DNA sequence: TGTGCCTGGAGTGTTCGGGGGACAGATACGCAGTATTTT.

The chain recombines TRBV30 with TRBJ1-2; the D gene is possibly TRBD1 (6 bases). The length of the CDR3 is 14 residues. CDR1 and CDR2 (germline): GTSNPN, SVGIG (reference sequence). V was trimmed by 0 bases and J by 7 bases, leaving 15 bases between them. DNA of the CDR3: TGTGCCTGGAGTGTATACAGGGTTGATGGTGGCTACACCTTC. This encodes CAWSVYRVDGGYTF.

The chain links TRBV7-2 to TRBJ2-4; the D is unclear. Per the germline V gene, CDR1 is SGHTA and CDR2 is FQGNSA. The CDR3 spans 15 residues. The V gene lost 4 bases and the J gene lost 3 bases, with 13 bases spanning the gap. The CDR3 sequence: CASSWVRQNKNIQYF. CDR3 nucleotides: TGTGCCAGCAGCTGGGTGAGACAAAACAAAAACATTCAGTACTTC.

V and J are TRBV10-1 and TRBJ2-7; 8 bases align to TRBD1. CDR1 and CDR2 (germline): WNHNN, SYGVQD (reference sequence). The CDR3 runs to 15 residues. V lost 4 bases and J lost 2; bases outside the gene matches: 7. Written as DNA, the CDR3 is TGCGCCAGCAGTGCAATTCGGACAGGGCCCTACGAGCAGTACTTC. The encoded protein is CASSAIRTGPYEQYF.

This chain joins TRBV5-1 and TRBJ2-5, with TRBD2 identical over 7 bases. V was clipped by 3 bases and J by 2 bases; unmatched bases: 7. Germline V gives CDR1 SGHRS, CDR2 YFSETQ. This CDR3 comprises 15 residues. CDR3 nucleotides: TGCGCCAGCAGCTCCAATCCGGGGGGACAAGAGACCCAGTACTTC. This translates into CASSSNPGGQETQYF.

The gene calls are TRBV5-1 and TRBJ2-3; D gene unclear. CDR1 and CDR2 from the germline V gene are SGHRS and YFSETQ. V lost 0 bases and J 5 bases, leaving 7 bases between the germline ends. The CDR3 is made up of 13 amino acids. The CDR3, as DNA: TGCGCCAGCAGCTTGGCGGTGCAAGATACGCAGTATTTT. It yields the protein CASSLAVQDTQYF.

The rearrangement joins TRBV9 to TRBJ2-5, with 11 bases fitting TRBD2. V shed 3 bases and J 11 bases; nucleotides not matched to a gene: 12. Germline V gene sequence: CDR1 SGDLS, CDR2 YYNGEE. The CDR3 runs to 15 residues. CDR3 sequence reads: CASSASLAGVTLQYF. In DNA, the CDR3 is TGTGCCAGCAGCGCCTCACTAGCGGGGGTGACTCTGCAGTACTTC.

In its sample, this clone was seen a few times. The gene calls are TRBV6-1 and TRBJ2-5, with 13 bases fitting TRBD2. Germline trimming cut 3 bases from V and 0 bases from J; bases unmatched to any gene: 1. Germline values: CDR1 MNHNS, CDR2 SASEGT. The CDR3 runs to 16 residues. CDR3 in amino acids: CASSETSGRYQETQYF. CDR3 DNA sequence: TGTGCCAGCAGTGAGACTAGCGGGAGGTACCAAGAGACCCAGTACTTC.

This chain uses TRBV19 with TRBJ1-2; the D is unclear. Trimming took 5 bases from V and 2 from J, leaving 9 bases between them. The CDR3 is made up of 13 amino acids. From germline, CDR1 is LNHDA and CDR2 SQIVND (reference sequence). The CDR3 here is CASSGRQNYGYTF. In nucleotides, the CDR3 is TGTGCCAGTAGTGGCAGACAAAACTATGGCTACACCTTC.

This clone was picked up a small number of times. The rearrangement uses TRBV10-3 and TRBJ2-2; 8 bases align to TRBD2. This CDR3 comprises 17 residues. V lost 4 bases, J lost 0 bases, and 7 bases stayed unmatched. Germline CDR1 ENHRY, CDR2 SYGVKD. In nucleotides, the CDR3 is TGTGCCATCAGTGCCCCCTTTAGCGGGGCGAACACCGGGGAGCTGTTTTTT. Protein product: CAISAPFSGANTGELFF.

The rearrangement joins TRBV19 to TRBJ1-1, with D uncertain. CDR1 is LNHDA, CDR2 SQIVND, per germline (reference sequence). The CDR3 length is 16 residues. Deletions cut 4 bases from V and 4 bases from J, with 19 bases between. CDR3 nucleotide sequence: TGTGCCAGTAGTAAAGACCCCAGCTACGGAGGCACTGAAGCTTTCTTT. It specifies CASSKDPSYGGTEAFF.

V is TRBV9 and J is TRBJ2-5; TRBD2 agrees at 7 bases. The CDR3 totals 17 residues. The V segment lost 4 bases and the J segment 4 bases; nucleotides outside the gene matches: 16. The germline V gene has CDR1 SGDLS and CDR2 YYNGEE. The CDR3 spells CASSKNTNSGNRETQYF. The CDR3 coding sequence is TGTGCCAGCAGCAAAAATACTAACAGCGGGAATCGAGAGACCCAGTACTTC.

The chain couples TRBV6-5 to TRBJ1-1; 8 bases agree with TRBD1. Unmatched junction bases numbered 9, after V lost 4 bases and J lost 2 bases. The germline gives CDR1 MNHEY, CDR2 SVGAGI. This CDR3 comprises 16 residues. CDR3 in amino acids: CASSSITQGANTEAFF. In DNA form, the CDR3 reads TGTGCCAGCAGTTCCATCACCCAGGGGGCTAACACTGAAGCTTTCTTT.

CDR3 coding DNA: TGCGCCAGCAGCCAGGGGCTGTCATCCGAGCAGTACTTC. Its translation: CASSQGLSSEQYF. This rearrangement joins TRBV4-1 to TRBJ2-5; D perhaps matches TRBD1 (5 bases). Matching the DNA end better, TRBJ2-7 makes the J call doubtful. Germline lookup yields CDR1 MGHRA and CDR2 YSYEKL. The CDR3 has 13 amino acids.

A word on this clone: Its ends do not fully match the called genes, so a read error is possible. The gene calls are TRBV7-7 and TRBJ2-1, with TRBD2 matching over 10 bases. The CDR3 consists of 16 residues. CDR1 is SSHAT, CDR2 FNYEAQ, per germline (reference sequence). The CDR3 DNA follows: TGTGCTAGCAGCTTTGGAGCGGGAGGGTTTGACAATGAGCAGTTCTTC. The encoded protein is CASSFGAGGFDNEQFF.

J is TRBJ2-7 and V is TRBV18; D is uncertain. V was trimmed by 3 bases and J by 3 bases, leaving 6 bases between them. From germline, CDR1 is KGHSH and CDR2 LQKENI. CDR3 length equals 12 residues. For the CDR3, the DNA is TGTGCCAGCTCACCTCTGAGCTACGAGCAGTACTTC. Protein product: CASSPLSYEQYF.

This clone was observed a few times. The chain employs TRBV7-2 and TRBJ2-4; maybe TRBD2 (5 bases). Trimming stripped 1 base from V and 2 bases from J, with 9 bases between. CDR1 is SGHTA, CDR2 FQGNSA, per germline. The CDR3 contains 15 residues. CDR3 loop: CASSLGVGTKNIQYF. CDR3 in DNA: TGTGCCAGCAGCTTAGGAGTCGGGACCAAAAACATTCAGTACTTC.

The gene calls are TRBV9 and TRBJ2-3; 9 positions match TRBD2. CDR3 size: 15 residues. Trimming cost V 1 base and J 2 bases; bases outside gene matches: 2. CDR1 and CDR2 from the germline V gene are SGDLS and YYNGEE. CDR3 region: CASSVWTSATDTQYF. The CDR3 nucleotides are TGTGCCAGCAGCGTATGGACTAGCGCCACAGATACGCAGTATTTT.

This clone was recorded once. The chain combines TRBV14 with TRBJ2-7, with D perhaps matching TRBD2 (5 bases). Trimming took 4 bases from V and 3 from J, leaving 16 bases between them. CDR1 and CDR2 from the germline V gene are SGHDN and FVKESK. This CDR3 is 15 amino acids long. The CDR3 DNA is TGTGCCAGCAGCCGAGGAGAGGGTATCTACTACGAGCAGTACTTC. Residues: CASSRGEGIYYEQYF.

The rearrangement uses TRBV28 and TRBJ2-7; TRBD1 might be the D (5 bases). This CDR3 region has 15 residues. CDR1 MDHEN and CDR2 SYDVKM come from the germline V gene. V was clipped by 3 bases and J by 2 bases, with 14 bases between them. CDR3 sequence (DNA): TGTGCCAGCAGTTTCGTCACAGGTTCTGCCTACGAGCAGTACTTC. Its protein is CASSFVTGSAYEQYF.